The sequence of this TCR beta chain was determined in a study of Graves' ophthalmopathy and Graves' hyperthyroidism. Study-wide results and limits: Most clonotypes expanded in thyroid above 0.001 frequency were present in blood too. Ophthalmopathy progression was predicted with 70.59% sensitivity and approximately 79% specificity. An approximately 80% specificity and about 88% sensitivity were achieved by a 13-signature model that separated ophthalmopathy from stable hyperthyroidism.

About this clonotype itself: Its antigen is unknown.

Moderate-to-severe activity, CAS at least 3, NOSPECS at least 4 and duration under 3 months characterized donors with ophthalmopathy. This CDR3 contains 15 residues. Deletions cut 2 bases from V and 2 bases from J, with 9 bases between. Germline CDR1 and CDR2: KGHSH and LQKENI. Amplified material comprised TCR beta CDR3 regions derived from RNA transcripts. Following a first-round RT-PCR that used HTBI primers, a second-round multiplex PCR was carried out. TCRdb re-analysed the multiplex PCR reads in MiXCR, keeping a single row per CDR3 protein. The repertoire includes 220,000 or so distinct CDR3 sequences, 20% to 25% of them detected once, and around two fifths sits in the top ten.

Material: peripheral blood. This TCR came from a woman aged 45-60 years with Graves' ophthalmopathy. The chain uses TRBV18 and TRBJ2-2; no firm D call. The CDR3 DNA reads TGTGCCAGCTCACCATTGAGCTCCAACACCGGGGAGCTGTTTTTT. Its translation is CASSPLSSNTGELFF. Looking up the rest from reference TRBV18 and TRBJ2-2 gives the full variable domain: NAGVMQNPRHLVRRRGQEARLRCSPMKGHSHVYWYRQLPEEGLKFMVYLQKENIIDESGMPKERFSAEFPKEGPSILRIQQVVRGDSAAYFCASSPLSSNTGELFFGEGSRLTVL.